These 29 T cell receptor beta chains were sequenced from one sample in a study of blood T cell repertoires in COVID-19. Assay: immunoSEQ multiplex PCR; the TCRdb copy retains only in-frame clones and omits some. The sample shows about 470,000 clones, 87% of them seen only once. The sequencing sample was made of PBMCs or T cells enriched from blood (not recorded which). The receptor set was obtained from a woman between 18 and 30 years old who had recovered from COVID-19.

The chain joins TRBV11-2 to TRBJ2-7, with 8 bases matching TRBD2. The germline V gene has CDR1 SGHAT and CDR2 FQNNGV. Trimming at V came to 6 bases and at J to 3 bases, leaving 7 bases not matched to a gene. The CDR3 contains 14 residues. The CDR3 loop is CASRTPRGVYEQYF. The CDR3 DNA reads TGTGCCAGCAGGACCCCGCGGGGGGTCTACGAGCAGTACTTC.

V usage is TRBV18 and J usage is TRBJ1-3; D call uncertain. The CDR3 length is 13 residues. Germline V CDR1 and CDR2: KGHSH, LQKENI. Trimming removed 6 bases at V and 0 bases at J, with 6 bases between. The CDR3 DNA sequence: TGTGCCAGCTCCCCGGGCTCTGGAAACACCATATATTTT. Its protein is CASSPGSGNTIYF. The variable domain in full, with the rest retrieved from reference TRBV18 and TRBJ1-3, is NAGVMQNPRHLVRRRGQEARLRCSPMKGHSHVYWYRQLPEEGLKFMVYLQKENIIDESGMPKERFSAEFPKEGPSILRIQQVVRGDSAAYFCASSPGSGNTIYFGEGSWLTVV.

This chain connects TRBV5-1 to TRBJ2-5, with TRBD1 matching over 11 bases. The CDR3 loop spans 16 amino acids. Germline V gene lookup returns CDR1 SGHRS and CDR2 YFSETQ. V lost 2 bases to trimming and J lost 5 bases; unmatched junction nucleotides: 8. CDR3 protein: CASSFEGTGGWETQYF. The CDR3 DNA is TGCGCCAGCAGCTTTGAAGGGACAGGGGGGTGGGAGACCCAGTACTTC.

The V call is TRBV3-1 (or the pseudogene TRBV3-2), the J call TRBJ1-1; D perhaps matches TRBD1 (5 bases). The CDR3 contains 12 residues. CDR1 is LGHDT, CDR2 YNNKEL, per germline (reference sequence). With 0 bases removed from V and 8 bases from J, the gap between germline ends came to 7 bases. CDR3 residues: CASSQEAGEAFF. The CDR3 bases are TGTGCCAGCAGCCAAGAGGCAGGGGAAGCTTTCTTT.

The chain carries TRBV27 and TRBJ1-1; TRBD1 might be the D (5 bases). CDR3 size: 15 residues. V was pared by 5 bases and J by 5 bases, with 18 bases between. Germline CDR1 MNHEY, CDR2 SMNVEV (reference sequence). CDR3 sequence reads: CASSPDLAGVTEAFF. For the CDR3, the DNA is TGTGCCAGCAGTCCCGACCTTGCGGGGGTGACTGAAGCTTTCTTT.

V usage is TRBV5-6 and J usage is TRBJ1-6, with D maybe TRBD1 (5 bases). The CDR3 loop spans 15 amino acids. Germline CDR1 SGHDT, CDR2 YYEEEE. V shed 0 bases and J shed 8 bases, with 12 bases lying between them. The CDR3 DNA is TGTGCCAGCAGCTTGGAAGGGGTAGGGTATTCACCCCTCCACTTT. The encoded protein is CASSLEGVGYSPLHF.

This chain uses TRBV6-5 with TRBJ2-2; D might be TRBD1 (6 bases). Trimming took 8 bases from V and 5 from J, leaving 15 bases between them. Per germline, CDR1 MNHEY and CDR2 SVGAGI. This CDR3 region has 14 residues. The CDR3 sequence: CASGGQQGTGELFF. For the CDR3, the DNA is TGTGCCAGCGGCGGACAGCAGGGAACCGGGGAGCTGTTTTTT.

The CDR3 sequence is CATRTTGYNQPQHF. In DNA, the CDR3 is TGTGCCACCAGAACGACAGGGTACAATCAGCCCCAGCATTTT. This chain uses TRBV15 with TRBJ1-5; TRBD1 matches at 7 bases. Germline assignment: CDR1 LNHNV and CDR2 YYDKDF (reference sequence). V trimming: 6 bases; J trimming: 3 bases; junction bases outside the gene matches: 5. The CDR3 contains 14 residues. Variable domain in full (rest from reference TRBV15 and TRBJ1-5): DAMVIQNPRYQVTQFGKPVTLSCSQTLNHNVMYWYQQKSSQAPKLLFHYYDKDFNNEADTPDNFQSRRPNTSFCFLDIRSPGLGDTAMYLCATRTTGYNQPQHFGDGTRLSIL.

The genes are TRBV6-5 and TRBJ1-1, with a tentative D call TRBD1 (6 bases). CDR1 is MNHEY, CDR2 SVGAGI, per germline. With 0 bases removed from V and 4 bases from J, the gap between germline ends came to 15 bases. The CDR3 totals 16 residues. CDR3 bases: TGTGCCAGCAGTTACTCGTCAGGGGCGAGGAGCACTGAAGCTTTCTTT. Protein: CASSYSSGARSTEAFF.

V usage is TRBV2 and J usage is TRBJ2-1; 10 positions agree with TRBD2. The CDR3 contains 16 residues. Losses at the gene ends were 4 bases for V and 0 bases for J; bases not matched to a gene: 3. From germline, CDR1 is SNHLY and CDR2 FYNNEI. The CDR3 is CASSARLAGSYNEQFF. The CDR3 DNA follows: TGTGCCAGCAGTGCCCGACTAGCGGGCTCCTACAATGAGCAGTTCTTC. Filled out from reference TRBV2 and TRBJ2-1, the complete variable domain reads EPEVTQTPSHQVTQMGQEVILRCVPISNHLYFYWYRQILGQKVEFLVSFYNNEISEKSEIFDDQFSVERPDGSNFTLKIRSTKLEDSAMYFCASSARLAGSYNEQFFGPGTRLTVL.

The CDR3: CATTLGQPNNEQFF. The CDR3 region has the DNA TGTGCCACCACTCTGGGACAGCCGAACAATGAGCAGTTCTTC. The gene calls are TRBV19 and TRBJ2-1; 7 bases map to TRBD1. The junction had 11 bases not matched to a gene; V was cut back by 10 bases and J by 5 bases. Germline CDR1 is LNHDA and CDR2 is SQIVND (reference sequence). This CDR3 region has 14 residues.

The V gene is TRBV2, the J gene TRBJ1-5; D is perhaps TRBD1 (5 bases). V was trimmed by 4 bases and J by 6 bases, leaving 13 bases between them. The germline V gene encodes CDR1 SNHLY and CDR2 FYNNEI. CDR3 length: 14 amino acids. The CDR3 bases are TGTGCCAGCAGTGCAGACAGAGTCGGTCAGCCCCAGCATTTT. As protein: CASSADRVGQPQHF.

The V call is TRBV11-3, the J call TRBJ2-5, with D possibly being TRBD2 (5 bases). Trimming removed 2 bases at V and 5 bases at J, with 15 bases between. This CDR3 has 15 residues. CDR1 is SGHNT and CDR2 is YENEEA in the germline V gene. CDR3 nucleotide sequence: TGTGCCAGCAGCTTAACCGGGAACCTTGGGGAGACCCAGTACTTC. It translates to CASSLTGNLGETQYF.

This sequence joins TRBV6-4 and TRBJ1-4, with 7 bases aligning to TRBD1. Losses at the gene ends were 6 bases for V and 4 bases for J; bases not matched to a gene: 8. The CDR3 spans 15 residues. Germline V gene data show CDR1 as MRHNA and CDR2 as SNTAGT. CDR3 residues: CASRVGTVGNEKLFF. For the CDR3, the DNA is TGTGCCAGCAGGGTAGGGACAGTAGGTAATGAAAAACTGTTTTTT.

This clone was seen only a few times. This rearrangement joins TRBV6-5 to TRBJ1-1, with D possibly TRBD1 on 5 matching bases. Trimming left V 11 bases short and J 1 base short, with 14 bases between. Germline CDR1 is MNHEY and CDR2 is SVGAGI. CDR3 length: 13 residues. The CDR3 bases are TGTGCCGCTCGCGGGGGACCGAACACTGAAGCTTTCTTT. The encoded protein is CAARGGPNTEAFF.

The gene calls are TRBV4-1 and TRBJ2-6, with a possible D match to TRBD2 (6 bases). With 0 bases removed from V and 0 bases from J, the gap between germline ends came to 15 bases. Germline V gene sequence: CDR1 MGHRA, CDR2 YSYEKL. The CDR3 has 19 amino acids. The CDR3: CASSQDPGQGLSGANVLTF. Written as DNA, the CDR3 is TGCGCCAGCAGCCAAGATCCAGGCCAGGGACTCTCTGGGGCCAACGTCCTGACTTTC.

The chain combines TRBV19 with TRBJ1-4; 8 nucleotides match TRBD1. In germline, CDR1 is LNHDA, CDR2 SQIVND (reference sequence). CDR3 length: 17 amino acids. J gave up 4 bases and V 6 bases, and 13 bases lay outside the gene matches. The CDR3 is CASSPGSLTGVNEKLFF. The CDR3 nucleotides are TGTGCCAGTAGCCCCGGGTCCCTGACAGGGGTTAATGAAAAACTGTTTTTT.

CDR3 sequence reads: CASSQGTRSQETQYF. In nucleotides, the CDR3 is TGTGCCAGCAGCCAAGGTACGCGTTCGCAAGAGACCCAGTACTTC. The rearrangement joins TRBV3-1 (or the pseudogene TRBV3-2) to TRBJ2-5; D is unresolved. V shed 1 base and J shed 2 bases, with 11 bases lying between them. CDR1 is LGHDT and CDR2 is YNNKEL in the germline V gene (reference sequence). The CDR3 totals 15 residues.

The V call is TRBV30, the J call TRBJ1-2; the D gene is possibly TRBD1 (5 bases). Germline assignment: CDR1 GTSNPN and CDR2 SVGIG (reference sequence). V was trimmed by 0 bases and J by 7 bases, leaving 12 bases between them. CDR3 length: 13 residues. The chain's CDR3 is CAWSVTKQGGYTF. CDR3 in DNA: TGTGCCTGGAGTGTGACGAAGCAGGGTGGCTACACCTTC.

CDR3 DNA sequence: TGTGCCTGGAGTGTAGGTCGGGAGTACGAGCAGTACTTC. Its protein is CAWSVGREYEQYF. The V call is TRBV30, the J call TRBJ2-7, with D possibly TRBD2 on 6 matching bases. This CDR3 spans 13 amino acids. Germline assignment: CDR1 GTSNPN and CDR2 SVGIG (reference sequence). V was trimmed by 0 bases and J by 4 bases, leaving 10 bases between them.

The CDR3 DNA follows: TGCAGCGTCACGCTGGACAGGGTGGGGGGCTACACCTTC. Protein sequence: CSVTLDRVGGYTF. The V and J genes are TRBV29-1 and TRBJ1-2; 8 positions agree with TRBD1. V shed 6 bases and J 8 bases; nucleotides not matched to a gene: 11. Per the germline V gene, CDR1 is SQVTM and CDR2 is ANQGSEA. This CDR3 has 13 amino acids.

The V call is TRBV10-3, the J call TRBJ1-5; D not resolved. The germline CDR1 and CDR2 sequences are ENHRY and SYGVKD. This CDR3 contains 14 residues. V lost 3 bases to trimming and J lost 0 bases, with 6 bases between them. CDR3 residues: CAISEHDSNQPQHF. CDR3 in DNA: TGTGCCATCAGTGAACACGATAGCAATCAGCCCCAGCATTTT.

The gene calls are TRBV15 and TRBJ1-2; possibly TRBD1 for D (6 bases). V lost 0 bases and J lost 4, with 12 bases in between. Germline V gene data show CDR1 as LNHNV and CDR2 as YYDKDF (reference sequence). The CDR3 has 15 residues. The CDR3 coding sequence is TGTGCCACCAGCAGAGACCCCCAGGGGCTCTATGGCTACACCTTC. It yields the protein CATSRDPQGLYGYTF.

Turning to this clone: Other nucleotide sequences in the sample specify the same CDR3. The chain is built from TRBV18 and TRBJ1-6, with D possibly being TRBD1 (5 bases). Trimming cost V 6 bases and J 10 bases, with 16 bases left between them. CDR1 is KGHSH and CDR2 is LQKENI in the germline V gene. The CDR3 loop spans 14 amino acids. CDR3 bases: TGTGCCAGCTCGCTACAAGGGGCGGAATCACCCCTCCACTTT. Its translation is CASSLQGAESPLHF.

J is TRBJ2-5 and V is TRBV12-3 or TRBV12-4; TRBD2 agrees at 7 bases. The CDR3 consists of 12 residues. Trimming at V came to 10 bases and at J to 3 bases, leaving 5 bases not matched to a gene. CDR3 in DNA: TGTGCCACAGGGACTACTAAAGAGACCCAGTACTTC. Amino acid sequence: CATGTTKETQYF.

This chain connects TRBV11-2 to TRBJ2-7, with 9 nucleotides matching TRBD1. Per the germline V gene, CDR1 is SGHAT and CDR2 is FQNNGV. V lost 5 bases, J lost 7 bases, and 9 bases stayed unmatched. The CDR3 is 14 amino acids. In DNA, the CDR3 is TGTGCCAGCAGCCCCCGGGACAGGGTGGGAGAGCAGTACTTC. Translated: CASSPRDRVGEQYF.

V usage is TRBV27 and J usage is TRBJ1-5, with 9 positions matching TRBD1. V gave up 2 bases and J gave up 6 bases; unmatched junction bases: 11. The CDR3 loop spans 17 amino acids. Germline lookup yields CDR1 MNHEY and CDR2 SMNVEV (reference sequence). CDR3 in DNA: TGTGCCAGCAGTTTACGGGCGACAGGGGGGGAGAGTCAGCCCCAGCATTTT. Residues: CASSLRATGGESQPQHF.

The chain recombines TRBV5-1 with TRBJ1-2; D uncertain. Trimming took off 0 bases at V and 3 bases at J, with 15 bases between the two ends. Per the germline V gene, CDR1 is SGHRS and CDR2 is YFSETQ. This CDR3 contains 16 residues. The CDR3 DNA is TGCGCCAGCAGCTTGGGAGCGGCACAACTATACTATGGCTACACCTTC. It translates to CASSLGAAQLYYGYTF.

The chain has TRBV6-5 and TRBJ1-2; 7 bases map to TRBD1. Germline V lookup: CDR1 MNHEY, CDR2 SVGAGI. J was trimmed by 4 bases and V by 4 bases; bases with no gene match: 6. The length of the CDR3 is 14 residues. The CDR3 spells CASSFLGGGYGYTF. CDR3 nucleotide sequence: TGTGCCAGCAGTTTCCTAGGGGGCGGCTATGGCTACACCTTC.